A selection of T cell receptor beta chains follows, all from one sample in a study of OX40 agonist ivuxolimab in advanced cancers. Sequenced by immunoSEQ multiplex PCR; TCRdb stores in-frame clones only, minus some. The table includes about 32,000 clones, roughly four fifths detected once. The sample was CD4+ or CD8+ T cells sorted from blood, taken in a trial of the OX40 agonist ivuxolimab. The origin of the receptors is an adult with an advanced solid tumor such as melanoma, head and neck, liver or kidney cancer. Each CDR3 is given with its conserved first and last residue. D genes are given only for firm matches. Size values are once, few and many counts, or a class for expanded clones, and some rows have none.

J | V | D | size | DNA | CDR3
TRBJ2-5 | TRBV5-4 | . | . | TGTGCCAGCAGCCCCCAGGGTCTACAAGAGACCCAGTACTTC | CASSPQGLQETQYF
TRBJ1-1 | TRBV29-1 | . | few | TGCAGCGTTGTAGGTTGGGGAACTGAAGCTTTCTTT | CSVVGWGTEAFF
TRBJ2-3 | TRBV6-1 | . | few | TGTGCCAGCAGTCGCCACCGGACGGGCACAGATACGCAGTATTTT | CASSRHRTGTDTQYF
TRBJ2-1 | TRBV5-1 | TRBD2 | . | TGCGCCAGCAGCTTGGGGCCTAGCGGGAGTTATGAGCAGTTCTTC | CASSLGPSGSYEQFF
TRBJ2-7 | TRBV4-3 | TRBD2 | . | TGCGCCAGCAGCCAACAGGCGGGGGGGCGCGAGCAGTACTTC | CASSQQAGGREQYF
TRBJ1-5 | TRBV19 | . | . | TGTGCCAGTAGTCGTGATGGGAGTAATCAGCCCCAGCATTTT | CASSRDGSNQPQHF
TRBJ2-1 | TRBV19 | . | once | TGTGCCAGTAGTAAGGACGTGTCCTCCTACAATGAGCAGTTCTTC | CASSKDVSSYNEQFF
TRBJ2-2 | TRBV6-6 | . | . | TGTGCCAGCAGTAGTCCGGGGGGCGGAGGGGAGCTGTTTTTT | CASSSPGGGGELFF
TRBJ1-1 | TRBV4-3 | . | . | TGCGCCAGCAGCCAAGATGGGTTCGGGGGCACTGAAGCTTTCTTT | CASSQDGFGGTEAFF
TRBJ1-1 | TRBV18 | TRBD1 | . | TGTGCCAGCTCAGACAGGGGAGGTGAAGCTTTCTTT | CASSDRGGEAFF
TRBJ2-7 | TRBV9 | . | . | TGTGCCAGCAGCGTAGGGGTAGGCCCCTACGAGCAGTACTTC | CASSVGVGPYEQYF
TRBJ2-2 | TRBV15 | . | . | TGTGCCACCAGCGGCAGACTAGTGGAGGGCGGGGAGCTGTTTTTT | CATSGRLVEGGELFF
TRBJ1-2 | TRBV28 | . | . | TGTGCCAGCAGAACAAGACACGGATCTAACTATGGCTACACCTTC | CASRTRHGSNYGYTF
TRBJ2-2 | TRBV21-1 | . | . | TGTGCCAGCGAAACCCCTAGCGGGAGTTTGAGGACCGGGGAGCTGTTTTTT | CASETPSGSLRTGELFF
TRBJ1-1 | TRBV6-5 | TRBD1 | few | TGTGCCAGCAGCCAGGGTGGGACAGGCGGGACTGAAGCTTTCTTT | CASSQGGTGGTEAFF
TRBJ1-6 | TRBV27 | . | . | TGTGCCAGCAGTCCTCGTCGGGGGGCGACTAATTCACCCCTCCACTTT | CASSPRRGATNSPLHF
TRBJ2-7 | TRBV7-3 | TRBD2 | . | TGTGCCAGCAGCTTTGCGGGAGGGGCCCACGAGCAGTACTTC | CASSFAGGAHEQYF
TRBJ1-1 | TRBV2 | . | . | TGTGCCAGCATGGGACCGAACACTGAAGCTTTCTTT | CASMGPNTEAFF
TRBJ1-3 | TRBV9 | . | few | TGTGCCAGCAGCGTAGCTGCAGGGAACACCATATATTTT | CASSVAAGNTIYF
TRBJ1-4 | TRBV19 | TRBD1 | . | TGTGCCAGTACCCTGGGACAGAGGAATGAAAAACTGTTTTTT | CASTLGQRNEKLFF
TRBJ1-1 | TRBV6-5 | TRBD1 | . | TGTGCCAGCAGGCGACAGGGGAACACTGAAGCTTTCTTT | CASRRQGNTEAFF
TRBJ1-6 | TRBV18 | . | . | TGTGCCAGCTCACAGCAAAATTCACCCCTCCACTTT | CASSQQNSPLHF
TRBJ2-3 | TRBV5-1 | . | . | TGCGCCAGCAGGCTGGTGGGGGTGATTACAGATACGCAGTATTTT | CASRLVGVITDTQYF
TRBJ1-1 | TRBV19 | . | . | TGTGCCAGTAGTAACCGTTTGGGCACTGAAGCTTTCTTT | CASSNRLGTEAFF
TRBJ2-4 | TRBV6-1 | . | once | TGTGCCAGCAGTGAAATTGGCACCTTAGCCAAAAACATTCAGTACTTC | CASSEIGTLAKNIQYF
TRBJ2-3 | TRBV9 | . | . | TGTGCCAGCAGCGTAGCTGTGGGGGCCGGAGATACGCAGTATTTT | CASSVAVGAGDTQYF
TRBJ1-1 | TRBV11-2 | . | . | TGTGCCAGCAGCTTATTTTTGAGGACTGAAGCTTTCTTT | CASSLFLRTEAFF
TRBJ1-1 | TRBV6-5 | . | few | TGTGCCGGAGGAGGACGGGGCACTGAAGCTTTCTTT | CAGGGRGTEAFF
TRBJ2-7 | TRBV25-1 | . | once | TGTGCCAGCAGTGGCCGGGGCATCGGGGCGGAGCAGTACTTC | CASSGRGIGAEQYF
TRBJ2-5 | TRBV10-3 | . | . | TGTGCCATCAGTGAGTCGACGCAGGCTCGAGAGCAGTACTTC | CAISESTQAREQYF
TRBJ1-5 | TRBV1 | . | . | TGCACCAGCAGCCAAGGGATCAATCAGCCCCAGCATTTT | CTSSQGINQPQHF
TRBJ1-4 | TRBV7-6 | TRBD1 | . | TGTGCCAGCAGCTTAGAGGCAGGGGGTGAGGAAAAACTGTTTTTT | CASSLEAGGEEKLFF
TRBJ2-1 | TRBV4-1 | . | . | TGCGCCAGCAGCCAAGGGTGGCAGGGAGATGAGCAGTTCTTC | CASSQGWQGDEQFF
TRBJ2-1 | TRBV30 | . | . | TGTGCCTGGAGTGTAGGTCTTTCCTACAATGAGCAGTTCTTC | CAWSVGLSYNEQFF
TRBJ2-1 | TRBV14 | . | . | TGTGCCACTAAGAGATTACAGGGTAGCTACAATGAGCAGTTCTTC | CATKRLQGSYNEQFF
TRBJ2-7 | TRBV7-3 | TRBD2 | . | TGTGCCAGCAGCTTATCAAGCGGGAGGGCCTACGAGCAGTACTTC | CASSLSSGRAYEQYF
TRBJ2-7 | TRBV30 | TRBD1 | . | TGTGCCTTAGACTCCGGGACAGGGGCCCAACAGCAGTACTTC | CALDSGTGAQQQYF
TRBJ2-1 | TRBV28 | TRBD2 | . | TGTGCCAGCAGTATAGCGGGGGGCAACAATGAGCAGTTCTTC | CASSIAGGNNEQFF
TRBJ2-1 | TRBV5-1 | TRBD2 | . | TGCGCCAGCAACCCGCTTGGCTCCGGACTAGCGGTAAATGAGCAGTTCTTC | CASNPLGSGLAVNEQFF
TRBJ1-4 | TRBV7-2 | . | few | TGTGCCAGCAGCTCCCGGACGGATGAAAAACTGTTTTTT | CASSSRTDEKLFF
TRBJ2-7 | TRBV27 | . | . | TGTGCCAGCACCGGGACCACCTCGGGAGAGCAGTACTTC | CASTGTTSGEQYF
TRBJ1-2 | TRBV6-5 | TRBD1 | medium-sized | TGTGCCAGCAGTTCCGCCGGGACAGGGCTAACCAGGGGCTACACCTTC | CASSSAGTGLTRGYTF
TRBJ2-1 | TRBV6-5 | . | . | TGTGCCAGCAGCCCCTATGAAGGCAATGAGCAGTTCTTC | CASSPYEGNEQFF
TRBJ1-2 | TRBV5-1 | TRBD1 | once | TGCGCCAGCAGCTCTGGTGGATCAGGGACAGTCAACTATGGCTACACCTTC | CASSSGGSGTVNYGYTF
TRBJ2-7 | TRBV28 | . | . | TGTGCCAGCAGTTTAGGAGGCCCTCCCTACGAGCAGTACTTC | CASSLGGPPYEQYF
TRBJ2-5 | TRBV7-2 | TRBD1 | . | TGTGCCAGCAGCTTTTCAGGGGGTCCCTGGGAGACCCAGTACTTC | CASSFSGGPWETQYF
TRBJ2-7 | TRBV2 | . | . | TGTGCCAGCAGCGTCGGGGCCCTTTTCTACGAGCAGTACTTC | CASSVGALFYEQYF
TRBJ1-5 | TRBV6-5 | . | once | TGTGCCAGCAGTGCTTCGGGGTGGTTCCAGCCCCAGCATTTT | CASSASGWFQPQHF
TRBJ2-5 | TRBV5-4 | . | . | TGTGCCAGCAGCTTAGGCCAGGTCCAAGAGACCCAGTACTTC | CASSLGQVQETQYF
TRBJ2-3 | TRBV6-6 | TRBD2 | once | TGTGCCAGCAGCTTAGCGGGAGTGGGAGATACGCAGTATTTT | CASSLAGVGDTQYF
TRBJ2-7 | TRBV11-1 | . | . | TGTGCCAGCAGCGCCCGCAGGGATAACGAGCAGTACTTC | CASSARRDNEQYF
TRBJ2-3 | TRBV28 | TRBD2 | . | TGTGCCAGCATGGGAGTGGGGACTAGCGAATATACGCAGTATTTT | CASMGVGTSEYTQYF
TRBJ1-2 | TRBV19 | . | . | TGTGCCAGTAGTATAGAGCCGAAGGGTTCCTATGGCTACACCTTC | CASSIEPKGSYGYTF